This T cell receptor (beta chain) was documented in a study of OX40 agonist ivuxolimab in advanced cancers. Whole-study results and caveats: CD4+ and CD8+ blood T cells expanded clonally by week 6 at 0.1 to 3.0 mg/kg.

The CDR3 loop spans 14 amino acids. The germline V gene has CDR1 SGHVS and CDR2 FQNEAQ. In the case of this clone: As yet, its antigen is unknown.

Libraries were prepared by immunoSEQ multiplex PCR; TCRdb keeps only in-frame clonotypes and omits some of them. Of 85,000 to 100,000 clones listed, around 90% are singletons. This sequence was found in an adult with an advanced solid tumor such as melanoma, head and neck, liver or kidney cancer. The chain combines TRBV7-8 with TRBJ2-5; 8 nucleotides agree with TRBD1. The DNA matches TRBJ2-7 better at its end, which makes the J call doubtful. This specimen was CD4+ or CD8+ T cells sorted from blood, taken in a trial of the OX40 agonist ivuxolimab. For the CDR3, the DNA is TGTGCCAGCAGCGCTCGGACAGGGAGCTACGAGCAGTACTTC. Residues: CASSARTGSYEQYF.